The present TCR beta chain was sequenced within a study of beta chain features in type 1 diabetes. CDR1 MDHEN and CDR2 SYDVKM come from the germline V gene. CDR3 length: 15 residues. V shed 2 bases and J shed 4 bases, with 9 bases lying between them. One heparinised blood draw, averaging about 120 mL, came from each donor. Study-level findings and limits: Type 1 diabetes patients showed a moderate but significant shortening of TCRB CDR3s in all four CD4+ subsets.

Regarding this clone: The antigen remains unidentified. At the DNA level, this CDR3 is encoded by other sequences in the same sample as well.

Every isolated RNA sample was fully reverse transcribed, so sequencing captured expressed TCRB transcripts. Only in-frame clones appear in the TCRdb table, and some are missing; sequencing was by immunoSEQ multiplex PCR. The sample contains just over 450,000 clones, approximately 31% of which appear only once. The V gene is TRBV28, the J gene TRBJ2-6; perhaps TRBD1 as D (6 bases). Sequencing used naive CD4+ T cells from blood. The sequence derives from a man aged 18 to 29 in good health. CDR3 residues: CASSLGGAGANVLTF. CDR3 in DNA: TGTGCCAGCAGTTTAGGGGGCGCCGGGGCCAACGTCCTGACTTTC.